The rows below give T cell receptor beta chains drawn from one sample of a study of T-cell memory formation after mild COVID-19. TCRdb analysed the 5' RACE reads with MiXCR anew, one entry per CDR3 protein. The sample shows 580,000 or so distinct CDR3 sequences, roughly 17% of them seen only once. The sequenced sample consisted of PBMCs or a T cell subset sorted from them (not recorded which). These TCRs come from an adult woman who had mild COVID-19 (a few samples of this study predate the infection). Cell type and time point are not known. Each CDR3 is given with its conserved first and last residue. D genes are given only for firm matches. Clone size appears in some rows only: once, few, many, or a class for an expanded clone.

TRBJ1-2 TRBV29-1 - few TGCAGCGTTGAGGGGGCCTATGGCTACACCTTC CSVEGAYGYTF
TRBJ2-1 TRBV5-6 - few TGTGCCAGCAGCTTGGGCCCCCCTGGGGAGCCCTACAATGAGCAGTTCTTC CASSLGPPGEPYNEQFF
TRBJ1-1 TRBV12-3/TRBV12-4 - few TGTGCCAGCAGTTTTAGGGTCTCAGGGACTGAAGCTTTCTTT CASSFRVSGTEAFF
TRBJ1-1 TRBV5-1 - - TGCGCCAGCAGCTTGGGGAGAGTCGAACCGAGGAACACTGAAGCTTTCTTT CASSLGRVEPRNTEAFF
TRBJ1-1 TRBV12-3/TRBV12-4 TRBD1 few TGTGCCAGCAGCAAATGGACAGGGAACACTGAAGCTTTCTTT CASSKWTGNTEAFF
TRBJ1-1 TRBV12-3/TRBV12-4 TRBD1 - TGTGCCAGCAGGAGGGGGGGTACAGGGGGCAGTACTGAAGCTTTCTTT CASRRGGTGGSTEAFF
TRBJ2-5 TRBV2 TRBD1 few TGTGCCAGCCCGACAGGGGGCGGGGAGACCCAGTACTTC CASPTGGGETQYF
TRBJ1-2 TRBV6-2/TRBV6-3 - - TGTGCCAGCAGCCTACTCTCCGGAACCTATGGCTACACCTTC CASSLLSGTYGYTF
TRBJ2-7 TRBV5-6 - few TGTGCCAGCAGCTTCTGGGGGGACCGCTACGAGCAGTACTTC CASSFWGDRYEQYF
TRBJ2-1 TRBV6-4 TRBD2 few TGTGCCAGCAGTGAATTCGTAGCGGGTAACAATGAGCAGTTCTTC CASSEFVAGNNEQFF
TRBJ2-6 TRBV25-1 - - TGTGCCAGCAGTGACCGCCGGCCTCTGAGGGCCAACGTCCTGACTTTC CASSDRRPLRANVLTF
TRBJ2-1 TRBV5-1 - - TGCGCCAGCAGCTTGAGAGTGGGTCACCCCTTTAATGAGCAGTTCTTC CASSLRVGHPFNEQFF
TRBJ1-5 TRBV20-1 - few TGCAGTGCCCGGACCGGGACCGATAGCAATCAGCCCCAGCATTTT CSARTGTDSNQPQHF
TRBJ2-1 TRBV30 - - TGTGCCTGGAGTTCGCGCAGGGGTAATGAGCAGTTCTTC CAWSSRRGNEQFF
TRBJ2-7 TRBV5-4 - - TGTGCCAGCAGCTCCTTCTCGTCCCTCAGCTACGAGCAGTACTTC CASSSFSSLSYEQYF
TRBJ1-6 TRBV5-6 TRBD1 - TGTGCCAGCAGCTTCGGGACCTGGGACAGCTATAATTCACCCCTCCACTTT CASSFGTWDSYNSPLHF
TRBJ2-7 TRBV20-1 - - TGCAGTGCTAGATCCGAATACAGGGCATCTGAGCAGTACTTC CSARSEYRASEQYF
TRBJ1-2 TRBV7-2 - - TGTGCCAGCAGCCCTACAAGGGTATCGGCATGGATGTGGGGCTACACCTTC CASSPTRVSAWMWGYTF
TRBJ2-7 TRBV7-9 TRBD2 - TGTGCCAGCAGCTCGGACCTTAGCGGGAGTCCCTACGAGCAGTACTTC CASSSDLSGSPYEQYF
TRBJ2-2 TRBV9 TRBD1 - TGTGCCAGCAGCGTAGTTGGGGACAGGGCGGCCGGGGAGCTGTTTTTT CASSVVGDRAAGELFF
TRBJ2-7 TRBV6-2/TRBV6-3 TRBD2 - TGTGCCAGCAGGGAAGCGGGGGGGCTTCCCGAGCAGTACTTC CASREAGGLPEQYF
TRBJ1-5 TRBV5-5 - few TGTGCCAGCAGTCTAAGCATCGGTCTACATCAGCCCCAGCATTTT CASSLSIGLHQPQHF